This T cell receptor (beta chain) was recovered during a study of identifying expanded T cells in peripheral blood. Study-level results: Variance in clone template counts between approximately 2-week samples significantly increased with total template count across all healthy donors. Over about two and four weeks, about 17 and 20 clones changed, versus around 1.3 between replicates.

Clones were sequenced by immunoSEQ multiplex PCR, and TCRdb holds only the in-frame ones, with some missing. The table records tens of thousands of clones, 75% to 90% of them present only once. This clone showed up just once. Its antigen is still unknown. During the collection period, no donor immune events like infections were recorded. Input material: blood. The receptor was isolated from a person aged 18 to 75 in good health.

The CDR3 spells CASSLGLGSSPLHF. CDR3 DNA sequence: TGTGCCAGCAGCTTAGGACTTGGGAGCTCACCCCTCCACTTT. The rearrangement joins TRBV7-2 to TRBJ1-6; D gene unclear. The CDR3 consists of 14 residues. Per germline, CDR1 SGHTA and CDR2 FQGNSA. With 1 base removed from V and 10 bases from J, the gap between germline ends came to 11 bases.